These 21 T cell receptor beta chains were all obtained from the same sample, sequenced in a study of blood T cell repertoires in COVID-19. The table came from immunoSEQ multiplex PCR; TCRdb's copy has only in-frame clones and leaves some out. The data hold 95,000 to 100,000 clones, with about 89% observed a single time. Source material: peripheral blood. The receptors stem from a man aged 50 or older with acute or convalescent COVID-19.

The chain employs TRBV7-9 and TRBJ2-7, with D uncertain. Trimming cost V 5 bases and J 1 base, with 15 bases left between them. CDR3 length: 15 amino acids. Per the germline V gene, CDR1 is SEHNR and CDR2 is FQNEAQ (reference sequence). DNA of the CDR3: TGTGCCAGCAGCACCGACTTTGCCGGATCCTACGAGCAGTACTTC. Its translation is CASSTDFAGSYEQYF. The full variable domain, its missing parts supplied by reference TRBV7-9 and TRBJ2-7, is DTGVSQNPRHKITKRGQNVTFRCDPISEHNRLYWYRQTLGQGPEFLTYFQNEAQLEKSRLLSDRFSAERPKGSFSTLEIQRTEQGDSAMYLCASSTDFAGSYEQYFGPGTRLTVT.

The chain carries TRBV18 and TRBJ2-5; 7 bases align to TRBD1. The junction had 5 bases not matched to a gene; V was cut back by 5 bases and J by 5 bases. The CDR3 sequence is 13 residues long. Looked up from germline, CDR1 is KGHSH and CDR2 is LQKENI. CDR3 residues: CASSIKGGETQYF. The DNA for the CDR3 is TGTGCCAGCTCAATCAAAGGGGGCGAGACCCAGTACTTC.

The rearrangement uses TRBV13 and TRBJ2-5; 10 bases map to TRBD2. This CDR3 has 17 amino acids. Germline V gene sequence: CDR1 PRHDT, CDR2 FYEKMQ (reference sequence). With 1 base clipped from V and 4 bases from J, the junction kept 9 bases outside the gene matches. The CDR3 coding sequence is TGTGCCAGCAGCTTAGTTGGTCTAGCGGGGGATGCAGAGACCCAGTACTTC. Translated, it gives CASSLVGLAGDAETQYF.

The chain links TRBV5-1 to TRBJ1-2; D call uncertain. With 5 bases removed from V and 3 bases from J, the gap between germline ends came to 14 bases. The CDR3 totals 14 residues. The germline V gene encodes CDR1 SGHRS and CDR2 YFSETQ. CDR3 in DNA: TGCGCCAGCAGTCTCGGACTGAGGGACTATGGCTACACCTTC. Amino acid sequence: CASSLGLRDYGYTF.

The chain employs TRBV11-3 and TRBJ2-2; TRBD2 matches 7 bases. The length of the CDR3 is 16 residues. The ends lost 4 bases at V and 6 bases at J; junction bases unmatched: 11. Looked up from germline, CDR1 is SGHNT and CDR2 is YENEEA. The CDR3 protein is CASSSPRGSFPGELFF. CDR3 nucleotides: TGTGCCAGCAGCTCGCCGCGGGGGTCCTTCCCCGGGGAGCTGTTTTTT.

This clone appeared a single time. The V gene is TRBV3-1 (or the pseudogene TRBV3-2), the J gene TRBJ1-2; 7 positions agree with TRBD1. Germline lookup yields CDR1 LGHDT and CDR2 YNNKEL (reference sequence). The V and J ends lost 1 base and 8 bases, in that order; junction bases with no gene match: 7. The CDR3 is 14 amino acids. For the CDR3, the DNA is TGTGCCAGCAGCCAAGTAACGACAGGGCGGGGCTACACCTTC. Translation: CASSQVTTGRGYTF.

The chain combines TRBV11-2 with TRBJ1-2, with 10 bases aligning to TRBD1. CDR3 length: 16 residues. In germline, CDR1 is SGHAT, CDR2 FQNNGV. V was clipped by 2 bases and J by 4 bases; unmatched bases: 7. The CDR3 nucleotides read TGTGCCAGCAGCTTACTAAAGACAGGGGGCGCCTATGGCTACACCTTC. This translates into CASSLLKTGGAYGYTF.

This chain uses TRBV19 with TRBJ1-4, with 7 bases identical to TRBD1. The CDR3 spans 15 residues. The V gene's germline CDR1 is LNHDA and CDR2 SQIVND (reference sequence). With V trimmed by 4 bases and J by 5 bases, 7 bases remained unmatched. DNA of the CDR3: TGTGCCAGTAGTACCACGGACAGGTTAAATGAAAAACTGTTTTTT. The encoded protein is CASSTTDRLNEKLFF. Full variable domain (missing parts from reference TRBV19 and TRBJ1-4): DGGITQSPKYLFRKEGQNVTLSCEQNLNHDAMYWYRQDPGQGLRLIYYSQIVNDFQKGDIAEGYSVSREKKESFPLTVTSAQKNPTAFYLCASSTTDRLNEKLFFGSGTQLSVL.

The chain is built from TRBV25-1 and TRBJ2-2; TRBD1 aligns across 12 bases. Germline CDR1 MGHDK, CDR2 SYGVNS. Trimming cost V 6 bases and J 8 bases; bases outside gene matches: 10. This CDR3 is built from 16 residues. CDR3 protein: CASRLGTGGLGGELFF. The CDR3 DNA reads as TGTGCCAGCAGACTCGGGACAGGGGGCTTAGGAGGGGAGCTGTTTTTT.

CDR3 protein: CASSHRKRADEQYF. The DNA of the CDR3 is TGTGCCAGCAGCCACAGGAAACGTGCTGACGAGCAGTACTTC. The rearrangement links TRBV3-1 (or the pseudogene TRBV3-2) to TRBJ2-7; no definite D call. With 3 bases removed from V and 5 bases from J, the gap between germline ends came to 14 bases. The CDR3 runs to 14 residues. In germline, CDR1 is LGHDT, CDR2 YNNKEL (reference sequence).

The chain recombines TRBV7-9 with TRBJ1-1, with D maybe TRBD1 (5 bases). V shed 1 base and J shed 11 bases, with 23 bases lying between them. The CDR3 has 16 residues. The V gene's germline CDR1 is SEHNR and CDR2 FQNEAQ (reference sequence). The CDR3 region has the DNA TGTGCCAGCAGCTTAGGCCAGGGAAGTATTTCTTTATTGGCTTTCTTT. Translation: CASSLGQGSISLLAFF. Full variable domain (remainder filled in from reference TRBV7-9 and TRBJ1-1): DTGVSQNPRHKITKRGQNVTFRCDPISEHNRLYWYRQTLGQGPEFLTYFQNEAQLEKSRLLSDRFSAERPKGSFSTLEIQRTEQGDSAMYLCASSLGQGSISLLAFFGQGTRLTVV.

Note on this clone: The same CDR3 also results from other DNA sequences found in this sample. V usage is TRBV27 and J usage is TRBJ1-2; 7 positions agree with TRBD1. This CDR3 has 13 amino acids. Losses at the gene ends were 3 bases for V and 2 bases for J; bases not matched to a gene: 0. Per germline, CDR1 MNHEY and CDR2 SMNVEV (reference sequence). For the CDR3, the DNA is TGTGCCAGCAGTTTGACAGGGAACTATGGCTACACCTTC. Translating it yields CASSLTGNYGYTF.

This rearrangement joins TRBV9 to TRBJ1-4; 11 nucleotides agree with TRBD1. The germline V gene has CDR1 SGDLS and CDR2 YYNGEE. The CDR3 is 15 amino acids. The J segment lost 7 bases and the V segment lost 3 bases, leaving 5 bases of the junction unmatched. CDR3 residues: CASSGGTGGGEKLFF. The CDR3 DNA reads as TGTGCCAGCAGCGGCGGGACAGGGGGAGGTGAAAAACTGTTTTTT.

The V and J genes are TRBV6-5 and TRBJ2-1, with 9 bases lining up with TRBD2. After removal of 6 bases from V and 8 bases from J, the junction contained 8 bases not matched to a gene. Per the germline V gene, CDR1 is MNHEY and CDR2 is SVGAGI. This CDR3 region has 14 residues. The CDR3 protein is CASRGGGAVDEQFF. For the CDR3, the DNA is TGTGCCAGCAGGGGCGGGGGGGCAGTCGATGAGCAGTTCTTC.

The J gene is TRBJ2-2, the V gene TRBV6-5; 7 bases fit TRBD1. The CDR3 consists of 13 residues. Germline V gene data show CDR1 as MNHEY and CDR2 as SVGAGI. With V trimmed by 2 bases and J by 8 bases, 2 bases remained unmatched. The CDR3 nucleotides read TGTGCCAGCAGTTACCTGGGACAGGGGGAGCTGTTTTTT. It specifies CASSYLGQGELFF.

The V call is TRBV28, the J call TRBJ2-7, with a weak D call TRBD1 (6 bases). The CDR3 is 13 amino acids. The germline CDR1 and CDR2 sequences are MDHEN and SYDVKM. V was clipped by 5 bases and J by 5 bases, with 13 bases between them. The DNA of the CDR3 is TGTGCCAGCAGTCGGATACAGGGACACGAGCAGTACTTC. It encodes CASSRIQGHEQYF.

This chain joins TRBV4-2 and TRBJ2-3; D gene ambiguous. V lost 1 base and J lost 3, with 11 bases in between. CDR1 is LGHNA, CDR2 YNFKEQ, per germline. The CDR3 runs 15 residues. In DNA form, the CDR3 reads TGTGCCAGCAGCCAAGGGTTCAGAACAACAGATACGCAGTATTTT. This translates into CASSQGFRTTDTQYF.

CDR3 amino acids: CASSFIQRGAYEQYF. The CDR3 region has the DNA TGTGCCAGCAGCTTTATTCAGCGGGGCGCCTACGAGCAGTACTTC. J is TRBJ2-7 and V is TRBV7-2; TRBD2 matches 7 bases. The CDR3 sequence is 15 residues long. V dropped 3 bases and J dropped 2; count of bases not matched to a gene: 7. The germline V gene encodes CDR1 SGHTA and CDR2 FQGNSA.

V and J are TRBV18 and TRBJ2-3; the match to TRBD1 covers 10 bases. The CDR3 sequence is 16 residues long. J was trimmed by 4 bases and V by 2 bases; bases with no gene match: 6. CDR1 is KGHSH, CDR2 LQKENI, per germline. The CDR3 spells CASSPGIGTGADTQYF. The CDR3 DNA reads TGTGCCAGCTCACCAGGGATCGGGACAGGGGCAGATACGCAGTATTTT.

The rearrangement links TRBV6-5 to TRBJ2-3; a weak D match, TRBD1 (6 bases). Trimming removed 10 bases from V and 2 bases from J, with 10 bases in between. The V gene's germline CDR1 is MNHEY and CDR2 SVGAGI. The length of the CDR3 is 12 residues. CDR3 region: CATGQATDTQYF. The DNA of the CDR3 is TGTGCCACGGGACAAGCCACAGATACGCAGTATTTT.

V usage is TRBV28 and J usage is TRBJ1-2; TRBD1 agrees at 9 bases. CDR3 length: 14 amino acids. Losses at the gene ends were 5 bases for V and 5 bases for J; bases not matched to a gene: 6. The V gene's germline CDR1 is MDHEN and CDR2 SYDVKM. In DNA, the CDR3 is TGTGCCAGCAGTCTTAAGGGACAGGGATATGGCTACACCTTC. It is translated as CASSLKGQGYGYTF.